The 8 T cell receptor beta chains reported below all come from one sample, sequenced in a study of blood T cell repertoires in COVID-19 (TCRdb year 2020). Library preparation employed the immunoSEQ multiplex PCR assay. In its TCRdb copy, this immuneACCESS table keeps in-frame sequences only and misses some clones. Where compared with another copy, unresolved V genes explain less than half of these, and the others have no known cause. For this sample there are approximately 190,000 clones; roughly 80% appear just once. The ten largest clones capture around 20% of the sample. Sequenced sample: peripheral blood. The receptor set was obtained from a human donor in a cohort sampled during active COVID-19.

This chain connects TRBV9 to TRBJ2-2; 13 nucleotides match TRBD2. This CDR3 comprises 17 residues. Per the germline V gene, CDR1 is SGDLS and CDR2 is YYNGEE. Trimming took 3 bases from V and 3 from J; bases not matched to a gene: 5. Written as DNA, the CDR3 is TGTGCCAGCAGCGCCGGACTAGCGGGAGTTTACACCGGGGAGCTGTTTTTT. This gives the protein CASSAGLAGVYTGELFF.

The gene calls are TRBV3-1 (or the pseudogene TRBV3-2) and TRBJ2-5; D is possibly TRBD2 (6 bases). This CDR3 is 16 amino acids long. Germline CDR1 is LGHDT and CDR2 is YNNKEL (reference sequence). The germline V and J ends were trimmed by 1 base and 5 bases, with 17 bases remaining between them. The chain's CDR3 is CASSQGGPAAGETQYF. The CDR3 DNA reads TGTGCCAGCAGCCAAGGGGGACCGGCGGCGGGGGAGACCCAGTACTTC.

This chain links TRBV6-5 with TRBJ1-3; TRBD1 is a possible D gene (5 bases). Germline loops: CDR1 MNHEY, CDR2 SVGAGI. Trimming left V 5 bases short and J 4 bases short, with 12 bases between. The CDR3 has 14 amino acids. CDR3 region: CASSTQGSGNTIYF. Written as DNA, the CDR3 is TGTGCCAGCAGTACGCAGGGCTCCGGAAACACCATATATTTT.

As DNA, the CDR3 is TGTGCCAGCAGTTATTCCGTGGGCAGGGGGGAGCTGTTTTTT. It is translated as CASSYSVGRGELFF. The J gene is TRBJ2-2, the V gene TRBV6-5, with unresolved D. Trimming cost V 3 bases and J 8 bases, with 13 bases left between them. This CDR3 region has 14 residues. CDR1 MNHEY and CDR2 SVGAGI come from the germline V gene.

The chain has TRBV18 and TRBJ1-1; D ambiguous. CDR3 length: 14 amino acids. CDR1 is KGHSH, CDR2 LQKENI, per germline. V lost 3 bases to trimming and J lost 6 bases, with 14 bases between them. CDR3: CASSPTTGTAEAFF. The CDR3 nucleotides read TGTGCCAGCTCACCCACGACGGGTACTGCTGAAGCTTTCTTT.

This clone was observed a handful of times. The J gene is TRBJ2-1, the V gene TRBV19, with 7 bases identical to TRBD1. The CDR3 extends over 15 amino acids. Trimming took 0 bases from V and 4 from J; bases not matched to a gene: 3. Germline V lookup: CDR1 LNHDA, CDR2 SQIVND (reference sequence). The CDR3 DNA reads TGTGCCAGTAGTATAGACAGGGGGTTGTACAATGAGCAGTTCTTC. This translates into CASSIDRGLYNEQFF.

This chain joins TRBV18 and TRBJ1-4; D possibly corresponds to TRBD1 (5 bases). Deletions cut 3 bases from V and 5 bases from J, with 10 bases between. The germline V gene encodes CDR1 KGHSH and CDR2 LQKENI. The CDR3 loop spans 14 amino acids. The CDR3 sequence: CASSPRVENEKLFF. The CDR3 DNA reads TGTGCCAGCTCACCCAGGGTGGAGAATGAAAAACTGTTTTTT.

The chain joins TRBV27 to TRBJ2-1; 11 positions agree with TRBD1. Trimming at V came to 2 bases and at J to 8 bases, leaving 8 bases not matched to a gene. The CDR3 covers 16 residues. Germline lookup yields CDR1 MNHEY and CDR2 SMNVEV (reference sequence). This chain's CDR3 is CASSLIGTGGFYEQFF. CDR3 nucleotide sequence: TGTGCCAGCAGTTTAATCGGGACAGGGGGTTTCTATGAGCAGTTCTTC.